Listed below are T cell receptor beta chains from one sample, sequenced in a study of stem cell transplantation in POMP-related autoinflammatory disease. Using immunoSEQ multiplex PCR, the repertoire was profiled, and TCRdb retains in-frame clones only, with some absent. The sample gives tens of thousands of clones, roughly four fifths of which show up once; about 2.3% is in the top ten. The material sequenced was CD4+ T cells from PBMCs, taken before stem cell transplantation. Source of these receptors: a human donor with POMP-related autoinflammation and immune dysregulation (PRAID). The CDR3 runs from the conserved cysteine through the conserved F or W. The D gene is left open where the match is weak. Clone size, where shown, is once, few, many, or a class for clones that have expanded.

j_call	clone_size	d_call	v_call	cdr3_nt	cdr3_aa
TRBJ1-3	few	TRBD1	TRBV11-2	TGTGCCAGCAGCCTGAACCCGGGACAGGGAGACAGCACCATATATTTT	CASSLNPGQGDSTIYF
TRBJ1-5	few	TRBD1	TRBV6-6	TGTGCCAGCAGTAAACAGGGGACGAATCAGCCCCAGCATTTT	CASSKQGTNQPQHF
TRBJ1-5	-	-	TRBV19	TGTGCCAGTAGTAGTGGTCCTACAGTGAATCAGCCCCAGCATTTT	CASSSGPTVNQPQHF
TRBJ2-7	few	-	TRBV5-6	TGTGCCAGCAGCTGGGGTTACGAGCAGTACTTC	CASSWGYEQYF
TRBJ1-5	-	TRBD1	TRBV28	TGTGCCAGCAGTTTTGGACAGGGGATGTATCAGCCCCAGCATTTT	CASSFGQGMYQPQHF
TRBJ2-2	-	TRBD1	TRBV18	TGTGCCAGCTCACGGGACAGGGTCACCGGGGAGCTGTTTTTT	CASSRDRVTGELFF
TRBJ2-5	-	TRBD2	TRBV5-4	TGTGCCAGCAGCTTGCTACTAGCGGGAGCTTTCGAGACCCAGTACTTC	CASSLLLAGAFETQYF
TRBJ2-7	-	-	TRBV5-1	TGCGCCAGCAGGGAGCGACCCTCCTACGAGCAGTACTTC	CASRERPSYEQYF
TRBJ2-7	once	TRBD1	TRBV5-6	TGTGCCAGCAGACGGACAGGGGAGACCTACGAGCAGTACTTC	CASRRTGETYEQYF
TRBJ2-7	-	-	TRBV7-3	TGTGCCAGCAGCTTATTAAACTACGAGCAGTACTTC	CASSLLNYEQYF
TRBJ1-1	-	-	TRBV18	TGTGCCAGCTCACCTCAACAGGGCTTCCGTATGAACACTGAAGCTTTCTTT	CASSPQQGFRMNTEAFF
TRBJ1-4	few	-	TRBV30	TGTGCCTCCACAGGGACGGTTAATGAAAAACTGTTTTTT	CASTGTVNEKLFF
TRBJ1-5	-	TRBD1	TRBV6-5	TGTGCCAGCAGCGGACAGGGATTCAATCAGCCCCAGCATTTT	CASSGQGFNQPQHF
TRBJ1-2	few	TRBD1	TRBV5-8	TGTGCCAGCAGCTTGTACAGGGGGACGGTTGGCTACACCTTC	CASSLYRGTVGYTF
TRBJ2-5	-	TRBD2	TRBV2	TGTGCCAGCAAAACTAGCGAGGGGGAGACCCAGTACTTC	CASKTSEGETQYF
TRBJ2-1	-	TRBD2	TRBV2	TGTGCCAGCCGAATCTTCCCTAGGACTAGCGGGAGGGCCGATGAGCAGTTCTTC	CASRIFPRTSGRADEQFF
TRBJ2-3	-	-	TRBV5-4	TGTGCCAGCAGCTTTGCGGGGGCCCGCACAGATACGCAGTATTTT	CASSFAGARTDTQYF
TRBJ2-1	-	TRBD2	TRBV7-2	TGTGCCAGCAGCTTAGCCCCCACTAGCGGGCGGGGGCAGTTCTTC	CASSLAPTSGRGQFF
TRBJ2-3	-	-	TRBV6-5	TGTGCCAGCAGTTCCCATAGCACAGATACGCAGTATTTT	CASSSHSTDTQYF
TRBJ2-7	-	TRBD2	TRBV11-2	TGTGCCAGCAGTCCACCCGGGGGACTAGCGGGAGAGTACGAGCAGTACTTC	CASSPPGGLAGEYEQYF
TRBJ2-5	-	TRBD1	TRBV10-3	TGTGCCATCTCAGGTCAACGATCCGGGACAGGGATAGAGACCCAGTACTTC	CAISGQRSGTGIETQYF
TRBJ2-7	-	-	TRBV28	TGTGCCAGCAGCTTACGGACAGCTTGGCACGAGCAGTACTTC	CASSLRTAWHEQYF
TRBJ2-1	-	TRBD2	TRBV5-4	TGTGCCAGCAGCGCAACCGGGACTAGCGGTATAAATGAGCAGTTCTTC	CASSATGTSGINEQFF
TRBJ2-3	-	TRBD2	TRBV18	TGTGCCAGCTCACCAGCTTCACTAGCGGGGGTAGGAACAGATACGCAGTATTTT	CASSPASLAGVGTDTQYF
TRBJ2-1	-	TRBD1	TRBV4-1	TGCGCCAGCAGCCAGCCCGCTGGCAGGGGGCGCAATGAGCAGTTCTTC	CASSQPAGRGRNEQFF
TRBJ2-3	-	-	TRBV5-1	TGCGCCAGCAGCTTGAAACTCACAGATACGCAGTATTTT	CASSLKLTDTQYF
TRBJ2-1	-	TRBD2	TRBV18	TGTGCCAGCTCACCTACCACGATTGTAGCGGGAGGGCGTGAGCAGTTCTTC	CASSPTTIVAGGREQFF
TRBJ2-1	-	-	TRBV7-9	TGTGCCAGCAGCTTACAGGCCACTACAGGGGGGGAAGGTGAGCAGTTCTTC	CASSLQATTGGEGEQFF
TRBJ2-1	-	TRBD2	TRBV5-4	TGTGCCAGCAGGCCGGGACTATACAATGAGCAGTTCTTC	CASRPGLYNEQFF
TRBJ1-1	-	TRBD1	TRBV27	TGTGCCAGCAGTCCCGACAGGGAAACTGAAGCTTTCTTT	CASSPDRETEAFF
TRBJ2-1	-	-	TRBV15	TGTGCCACCAGCAGAGATGGGGGGCGATACAATGAGCAGTTCTTC	CATSRDGGRYNEQFF
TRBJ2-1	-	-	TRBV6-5	TGTGCCAGCAGTCACCGGGACGGATACAATGAGCAGTTCTTC	CASSHRDGYNEQFF
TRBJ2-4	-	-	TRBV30	TGTGCCTGGAACGGTCAGAACAAAAACATTCAGTACTTC	CAWNGQNKNIQYF
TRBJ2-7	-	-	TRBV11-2	TGTGCCAGCAGCTTCAGGGTTTCCTACGAGCAGTACTTC	CASSFRVSYEQYF
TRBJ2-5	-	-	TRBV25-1	TGTGCCAGCAGCCCCGGTATTCTTCGGCAAGAGACCCAGTACTTC	CASSPGILRQETQYF
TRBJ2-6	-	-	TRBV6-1	TGTGCCAGCAGTGAGGGTACAGCTGGGGCCAACGTCCTGACTTTC	CASSEGTAGANVLTF
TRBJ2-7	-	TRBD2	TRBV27	TGTGCCAGCAGTTTCGCCGGGACTAGCGGCTCCTACGAGCAGTACTTC	CASSFAGTSGSYEQYF
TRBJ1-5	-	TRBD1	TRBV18	TGTGCCAGCTCCACACAGGGGCCTCTCAATCAGCCCCAGCATTTT	CASSTQGPLNQPQHF
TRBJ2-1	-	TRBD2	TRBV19	TGTGCCAGTAGCCCTCCAACGGGACTAGCGTACAATGAGCAGTTCTTC	CASSPPTGLAYNEQFF
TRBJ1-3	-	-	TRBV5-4	TGTGCCAGCAGCGCAACACCCGGGGCCGGAGGGGGAAACACCATATATTTT	CASSATPGAGGGNTIYF
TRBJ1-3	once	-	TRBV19	TGTGCCAGTAGTATGACTGGGCCATTCTCTGGAAACACCATATATTTT	CASSMTGPFSGNTIYF
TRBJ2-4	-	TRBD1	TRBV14	TGTGCCAGCAGCCAAAAGGCCTGGGACAGTCAACTAGCCAAAAACATTCAGTACTTC	CASSQKAWDSQLAKNIQYF
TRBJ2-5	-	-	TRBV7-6	TGTGCCAGCAGCTTGGAGTGGGAGACCCAGTACTTC	CASSLEWETQYF
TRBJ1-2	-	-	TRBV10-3	TGTGCCATCAGTGAGTCTCGGTATGGCTACACCTTC	CAISESRYGYTF
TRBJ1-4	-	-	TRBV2	TGTGCCAGCAGTGAACGGGGGGCTCGGGAAAAACTGTTTTTT	CASSERGAREKLFF
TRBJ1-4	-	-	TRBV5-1	TGCGCCAGCAGCTTGGAACCAAGAGCAACTAATGAAAAACTGTTTTTT	CASSLEPRATNEKLFF
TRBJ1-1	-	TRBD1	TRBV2	TGTGCCAGCTGGACCCGGGACAGGGGGCACCCGAACACTGAAGCTTTCTTT	CASWTRDRGHPNTEAFF
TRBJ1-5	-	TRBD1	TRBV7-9	TGTGCCAGCAGCTTAAGTTCGGGACAGGGGCATCAGCCCCAGCATTTT	CASSLSSGQGHQPQHF
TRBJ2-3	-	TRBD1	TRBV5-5	TGTGCCAGCAGCACGGCCGGGACAGGGGTGTGGACAGATACGCAGTATTTT	CASSTAGTGVWTDTQYF
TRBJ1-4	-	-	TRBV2	TGTGCCAGCACCAAGCAGACCTACAGGGCGACTAATGAAAAACTGTTTTTT	CASTKQTYRATNEKLFF
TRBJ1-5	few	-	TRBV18	TGTGCCAGCTCACCAGGGCCGTCCTCCTTAAATCAGCCCCAGCATTTT	CASSPGPSSLNQPQHF
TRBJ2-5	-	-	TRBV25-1	TGTGCCAGCAGTGAATGGACGTATTCCCAAGAGACCCAGTACTTC	CASSEWTYSQETQYF
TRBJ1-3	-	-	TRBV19	TGTGCCAGTACCCCCCCCTCTTCTTCTGGAAACACCATATATTTT	CASTPPSSSGNTIYF
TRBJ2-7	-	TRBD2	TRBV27	TGTGCCAGCAGTTTAGTCGGACTAGCGGGATTAGAGCAGTACTTC	CASSLVGLAGLEQYF
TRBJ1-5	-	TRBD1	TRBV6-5	TGTGCCAGCAGTGAACAGGGGAGCAATCAGCCCCAGCATTTT	CASSEQGSNQPQHF